These 11 T cell receptor beta chains came from one sample sequenced in a study of vaccination and CD4 T cells after COVID-19. Described time point: late sampling 161 to 241 days after vaccination in a few convalescent patients. TCRdb independently ran MiXCR on the PCR reads; one entry per CDR3 protein. The repertoire holds some 33,000 distinct CDR3 sequences, with about 34% as singletons. The sample was CD4+ T cells from blood, taken about 7 months after SARS-CoV-2 vaccination. The receptors come from a human donor who had recovered from COVID-19.

This clonotype has just a few counts. This sequence joins TRBV19 and TRBJ2-1, with a weak D call TRBD2 (5 bases). Trimming left V 4 bases short and J 10 bases short, with 14 bases between. The CDR3 is made up of 13 amino acids. The germline gives CDR1 LNHDA, CDR2 SQIVND (reference sequence). CDR3 amino acids: CASSSIDWREQFF. The CDR3 nucleotides read TGTGCCAGTAGTAGCATTGATTGGAGGGAGCAGTTCTTC.

The chain has TRBV6-1 and TRBJ1-1; maybe TRBD1 (5 bases). Germline loops: CDR1 MNHNS, CDR2 SASEGT. The CDR3 length is 15 residues. V lost 7 bases to trimming and J lost 4 bases, with 19 bases between them. CDR3 amino acids: CASMGSAGGGTEAFF. CDR3 sequence (DNA): TGTGCCAGCATGGGGTCCGCCGGCGGGGGCACTGAAGCTTTCTTT.

The chain combines TRBV20-1 with TRBJ2-5, with 7 bases lining up with TRBD2. Germline assignment: CDR1 DFQATT and CDR2 SNEGSKA (reference sequence). Trimming cost V 1 base and J 0 bases; bases outside gene matches: 8. CDR3 length equals 16 residues. The CDR3 reads CSARAWGGLYQETQYF. CDR3 DNA sequence: TGCAGTGCTAGAGCGTGGGGGGGATTGTACCAAGAGACCCAGTACTTC.

The V gene is TRBV10-3, the J gene TRBJ2-1; weak D call: TRBD1 (6 bases). CDR1 is ENHRY and CDR2 is SYGVKD in the germline V gene. Trimming took 5 bases from V and 7 from J, leaving 15 bases between them. The CDR3 sequence is 14 residues long. CDR3 in amino acids: CAISPSTRGNEQFF. CDR3 nucleotide sequence: TGTGCCATCAGTCCCTCAACGAGGGGGAATGAGCAGTTCTTC.

The rearrangement uses TRBV20-1 and TRBJ2-3, with 7 bases matching TRBD2. Germline values: CDR1 DFQATT, CDR2 SNEGSKA (reference sequence). The CDR3 totals 13 residues. The ends lost 4 bases at V and 6 bases at J; junction bases unmatched: 7. CDR3 DNA sequence: TGCAGTGCTAATGGCGGGGGAGACGATACGCAGTATTTT. Translating gives CSANGGGDDTQYF.

This clonotype was observed a few times. The J gene is TRBJ1-2, the V gene TRBV10-3; 10 bases are shared with TRBD1. V was pared by 4 bases and J by 2 bases, with 1 base of the junction left unmatched. The CDR3 is made up of 14 amino acids. The germline gives CDR1 ENHRY, CDR2 SYGVKD. CDR3: CAISGDRGNYGYTF. The CDR3 DNA reads as TGTGCCATCAGTGGGGACAGGGGCAACTATGGCTACACCTTC.

The gene calls are TRBV19 and TRBJ1-2, with D uncertain. V dropped 5 bases and J dropped 6 bases, with 16 bases sitting between them. Germline lookup yields CDR1 LNHDA and CDR2 SQIVND (reference sequence). The CDR3 consists of 14 residues. CDR3 sequence reads: CASSVFTEANGYTF. The CDR3 DNA reads TGTGCCAGTAGTGTTTTTACAGAGGCGAATGGCTACACCTTC.

The chain has TRBV6-1 and TRBJ1-5; the D is unclear. CDR3 size: 14 residues. Germline loops: CDR1 MNHNS, CDR2 SASEGT. The germline V and J ends were trimmed by 1 base and 0 bases, with 4 bases remaining between them. CDR3 sequence (DNA): TGTGCCAGCAGTGAAGTACTTAGCAATCAGCCCCAGCATTTT. Protein: CASSEVLSNQPQHF.

This chain connects TRBV20-1 to TRBJ2-7; D may be TRBD2 (7 bases). CDR1 is DFQATT and CDR2 is SNEGSKA in the germline V gene (reference sequence). The germline V and J ends were trimmed by 1 base and 9 bases, with 16 bases remaining between them. The CDR3 is made up of 13 amino acids. The CDR3 here is CSARAAGEGLQYF. The CDR3 DNA reads as TGCAGTGCTAGAGCGGCAGGGGAGGGACTGCAGTACTTC.

The chain is built from TRBV6-1 and TRBJ2-1, with 9 bases matching TRBD2. In germline, CDR1 is MNHNS, CDR2 SASEGT. Trimming at V came to 6 bases and at J to 4 bases, leaving 7 bases not matched to a gene. The CDR3 runs 15 residues. The CDR3 nucleotides read TGTGCCAGCAGATCCAGCGGGAGGCTTTACAATGAGCAGTTCTTC. Translated: CASRSSGRLYNEQFF.

This sequence joins TRBV6-1 and TRBJ2-1; D not resolved. The CDR3 has 14 residues. The germline V and J ends were trimmed by 4 bases and 6 bases, with 13 bases remaining between them. Germline CDR1 is MNHNS and CDR2 is SASEGT. The CDR3 sequence is CASSGIALGNEQFF. The CDR3 DNA follows: TGTGCCAGCAGTGGGATCGCTCTCGGCAATGAGCAGTTCTTC.